The TCR beta chain under discussion was sequenced for a study of PD-L1 blockade in urothelial cancer. Study-level information: Blood samples contained a median approximately 140,000 T cells. Broader study findings: Lower pretreatment blood TCR clonality, under the median, predicted better survival, researchers reported.

Germline loops: CDR1 SGHRS, CDR2 YFSETQ. J was trimmed by 4 bases and V by 4 bases; bases with no gene match: 8. The CDR3 runs to 16 residues. The count of this clone is one. What it binds is unknown. The cohort comprised individuals with locally advanced or metastatic urothelial carcinoma. Synthetic TCR analog templates were spiked into each PCR. Clones were sequenced by immunoSEQ multiplex PCR, and TCRdb holds only the in-frame ones, with some missing. The sample lists about 19,000 clones; 88% were seen once. The chain employs TRBV5-1 and TRBJ2-2; TRBD1 matches at 9 bases. The material was PBMCs, obtained around atezolizumab (anti-PD-L1) treatment. This clonotype was sampled from a man between 45 and 60 years old with urothelial cancer. The CDR3, as DNA: TGCGCCAGCAGCCTACCCGGGACAGGGTCCACCGGGGAGCTGTTTTTT. This encodes CASSLPGTGSTGELFF.